Shown below are 23 T cell receptor beta chains from a single sample sequenced in a study of radiation and T cells in renal cell carcinoma. The protocol was immunoSEQ multiplex PCR, while the TCRdb copy is restricted to in-frame clones and leaves out a portion. The sample has 150,000 or so clones, 75% to 90% seen once; the top ten hold roughly 23%. The time point denotes: baseline pretreatment blood. Stated treatment: 15 Gy SBRT to primary tumor, nephrectomy 4 weeks later. The sequences come from blood, collected from a patient whose treatment included radiotherapy and nephrectomy. These receptors all stem from a woman aged 45 to 65 with renal cell carcinoma.

The table lists this clone with a count of one. The chain is built from TRBV2 and TRBJ1-2, with a weak D call TRBD1 (5 bases). Germline V gene data show CDR1 as SNHLY and CDR2 as FYNNEI. Trimming removed 10 bases at V and 8 bases at J, with 11 bases between. This CDR3 has 10 amino acids. The CDR3 protein is CATRGLGYTF. The CDR3, as DNA: TGTGCCACCCGGGGGTTGGGCTACACCTTC.

The chain joins TRBV4-3 to TRBJ2-1; tentatively, D is TRBD1 (5 bases). The CDR3 sequence is 16 residues long. Germline assignment: CDR1 LGHNA and CDR2 YSLEER. Between the trimmed V and J ends, which lost 2 bases and 7 bases, there was a span of 18 bases. For the CDR3, the DNA is TGCGCCAGCAGCCAACGGACGGCCGCCCCAGGGAATGAGCAGTTCTTC. Residues: CASSQRTAAPGNEQFF.

The CDR3 bases are TGTGCCAGCAGTTTAGGGACAGCTGACTACGAGCAGTACTTC. It translates to CASSLGTADYEQYF. The gene calls are TRBV27 and TRBJ2-7; TRBD1 aligns across 7 bases. The CDR3 spans 14 residues. Germline loops: CDR1 MNHEY, CDR2 SMNVEV (reference sequence). Losses at the gene ends were 2 bases for V and 3 bases for J; bases not matched to a gene: 4.

The gene calls are TRBV2 and TRBJ2-7, with TRBD1 matching over 8 bases. This CDR3 region has 14 residues. Per the germline V gene, CDR1 is SNHLY and CDR2 is FYNNEI. V shed 6 bases and J 0 bases; nucleotides not matched to a gene: 4. CDR3 in DNA: TGTGCCAGCAGGGAACAGGGGGGCTCCTACGAGCAGTACTTC. It specifies CASREQGGSYEQYF.

The V gene is TRBV4-1, the J gene TRBJ2-2, with D possibly TRBD2 on 5 matching bases. The V end was cut by 3 bases, the J end by 3 bases, with 11 bases between. Per germline, CDR1 MGHRA and CDR2 YSYEKL. The CDR3 runs to 15 residues. The CDR3 DNA reads TGCGCCAGCAGCCAGGGAGTCTCTTACACCGGGGAGCTGTTTTTT. Translated: CASSQGVSYTGELFF.

The chain carries TRBV5-1 and TRBJ2-7; 10 bases fit TRBD1. V shed 2 bases, J shed 6 bases, and the junction held 8 bases outside the gene matches. In germline, CDR1 is SGHRS, CDR2 YFSETQ. The CDR3 extends over 15 amino acids. CDR3 sequence: CASSLSGQGISEQYF. CDR3 nucleotides: TGCGCCAGCAGCTTATCGGGACAGGGGATTTCCGAGCAGTACTTC.

The V gene is TRBV19, the J gene TRBJ1-1; D is possibly TRBD1 (6 bases). V was trimmed by 6 bases and J by 4 bases, leaving 18 bases between them. Germline assignment: CDR1 LNHDA and CDR2 SQIVND (reference sequence). This CDR3 has 15 amino acids. Written as DNA, the CDR3 is TGTGCCAGTAGCCCGACCCCTATAGGGGGCACTGAAGCTTTCTTT. Amino acids: CASSPTPIGGTEAFF.

The V gene is TRBV4-3, the J gene TRBJ2-1, with 11 bases fitting TRBD2. CDR3 length: 18 amino acids. The germline CDR1 and CDR2 sequences are LGHNA and YSLEER. Trimming removed 0 bases from V and 5 bases from J; junction bases left unmatched: 9. In DNA form, the CDR3 reads TGCGCCAGCAGCCAAGAAAGTGGGGGACTAGCGGAGCACAATGAGCAGTTCTTC. Translating gives CASSQESGGLAEHNEQFF.

Details on this clone: The sample carries other DNA sequences with the same CDR3. V and J are TRBV5-1 and TRBJ2-7; D is unresolved. The CDR3 runs to 13 residues. Trimming pared 1 base from V and 2 bases from J, leaving 7 bases between. Germline lookup yields CDR1 SGHRS and CDR2 YFSETQ. Here the CDR3 DNA reads TGCGCCAGCAGCTTGAGCCAAGCCTACGAGCAGTACTTC. Its translation is CASSLSQAYEQYF.

This clone was observed once. The chain combines TRBV7-2 with TRBJ1-5; 9 bases match TRBD1. Germline-derived CDR1 and CDR2 are SGHTA and FQGNSA. The V and J ends lost 5 bases and 1 base, in that order; junction bases with no gene match: 6. The CDR3 has 16 amino acids. In DNA, the CDR3 is TGTGCCAGCAGCACAGGGGGCTCAGCGAGCAATCAGCCCCAGCATTTT. This gives the protein CASSTGGSASNQPQHF.

This sequence joins TRBV5-4 and TRBJ1-2; D is undetermined. V lost 6 bases and J lost 8, with 14 bases in between. Per the germline V gene, CDR1 is SGHNT and CDR2 is YYREEE (reference sequence). CDR3 length: 12 residues. The CDR3 DNA reads as TGTGCCAGCATCAAGGACCGTGGCGGCTACACCTTC. It codes for CASIKDRGGYTF.

The rearrangement joins TRBV9 to TRBJ2-2; unclear D gene. Germline V gives CDR1 SGDLS, CDR2 YYNGEE. V lost 2 bases to trimming and J lost 0 bases, with 11 bases between them. CDR3 length: 16 residues. The CDR3 bases are TGTGCCAGCAGCGTTGGGCTTGTCGCGAACACCGGGGAGCTGTTTTTT. This codes for CASSVGLVANTGELFF. Drawing the rest from reference TRBV9 and TRBJ2-2, the complete variable domain is DSGVTQTPKHLITATGQRVTLRCSPRSGDLSVYWYQQSLDQGLQFLIQYYNGEERAKGNILERFSAQQFPDLHSELNLSSLELGDSALYFCASSVGLVANTGELFFGEGSRLTVL.

The rearrangement joins TRBV5-4 to TRBJ1-1; 8 bases are a match to TRBD1. The CDR3 contains 14 residues. Germline V gene lookup returns CDR1 SGHNT and CDR2 YYREEE (reference sequence). Losses at the gene ends were 5 bases for V and 1 base for J; bases not matched to a gene: 4. The CDR3 reads CASRTDRENTEAFF. The CDR3 DNA follows: TGTGCCAGCAGAACGGACAGGGAGAACACTGAAGCTTTCTTT.

The chain links TRBV9 to TRBJ1-5; D gene ambiguous. Germline lookup yields CDR1 SGDLS and CDR2 YYNGEE. The length of the CDR3 is 14 residues. Trimming pared 3 bases from V and 0 bases from J, leaving 7 bases between. The CDR3 DNA follows: TGTGCCAGCAGCGCCAGTACTAGCAATCAGCCCCAGCATTTT. This sequence encodes CASSASTSNQPQHF.

This chain uses TRBV5-4 with TRBJ1-1; D is unresolved. Germline V gene data show CDR1 as SGHNT and CDR2 as YYREEE (reference sequence). With 4 bases removed from V and 6 bases from J, the gap between germline ends came to 13 bases. CDR3 size: 13 residues. CDR3 loop: CASSISGRSEAFF. Here the CDR3 DNA reads TGTGCCAGCAGCATTTCAGGCAGATCTGAAGCTTTCTTT. Drawing the rest from reference TRBV5-4 and TRBJ1-1, the complete variable domain is ETGVTQSPTHLIKTRGQQVTLRCSSQSGHNTVSWYQQALGQGPQFIFQYYREEENGRGNFPPRFSGLQFPNYSSELNVNALELDDSALYLCASSISGRSEAFFGQGTRLTVV.

The chain couples TRBV7-2 to TRBJ1-2; possibly TRBD1 for D (5 bases). The CDR3 is made up of 13 amino acids. The V gene lost 5 bases and the J gene lost 5 bases, with 12 bases spanning the gap. Germline values: CDR1 SGHTA, CDR2 FQGNSA. CDR3 sequence reads: CASSPTRGYGYTF. DNA of the CDR3: TGTGCCAGCAGCCCCACTCGGGGGTATGGCTACACCTTC.

The chain joins TRBV28 to TRBJ1-3, with TRBD1 identical over 10 bases. The J segment lost 0 bases and the V segment lost 6 bases, leaving 11 bases of the junction unmatched. The germline V gene encodes CDR1 MDHEN and CDR2 SYDVKM. CDR3 size: 18 residues. The CDR3, as DNA: TGTGCCAGCAGCCGACCCTCCGGGACAGGGGTCTCTGGAAACACCATATATTTT. As protein: CASSRPSGTGVSGNTIYF.

The chain links TRBV5-5 to TRBJ1-1, with a possible D match to TRBD1 (5 bases). The germline V and J ends were trimmed by 0 bases and 11 bases, with 8 bases remaining between them. This CDR3 contains 11 residues. Germline CDR1 is SGHKS and CDR2 is YYEKEE (reference sequence). The CDR3 bases are TGTGCCAGCAGCTTGGACGGGGGTGCTTTCTTT. Translated, it gives CASSLDGGAFF.

This sequence joins TRBV29-1 and TRBJ2-2; TRBD1 aligns across 9 bases. The CDR3 spans 14 residues. Losses at the gene ends were 4 bases for V and 0 bases for J; bases not matched to a gene: 0. Germline CDR1 SQVTM, CDR2 ANQGSEA. The CDR3 sequence is CSVGQGANTGELFF. The CDR3 nucleotides read TGCAGCGTTGGACAGGGGGCGAACACCGGGGAGCTGTTTTTT.

The genes are TRBV6-5 and TRBJ1-2; 9 bases match TRBD1. This CDR3 contains 14 residues. The V gene's germline CDR1 is MNHEY and CDR2 SVGAGI. The V and J ends lost 5 bases and 8 bases, in that order; junction bases with no gene match: 9. The CDR3 sequence is CASSQTQGAEGYTF. The CDR3 DNA reads as TGTGCCAGCAGTCAAACACAGGGGGCAGAGGGCTACACCTTC.

This clone was detected once. The rearrangement uses TRBV6-5 and TRBJ2-5; D gene unclear. This CDR3 has 14 residues. The germline CDR1 and CDR2 sequences are MNHEY and SVGAGI. V was pared by 0 bases and J by 9 bases, with 14 bases between. CDR3 loop: CASSYSYAFQAQYF. The CDR3 nucleotides are TGTGCCAGCAGTTACTCGTATGCGTTCCAAGCCCAGTACTTC.

This chain joins TRBV6-1 and TRBJ1-2, with a tentative D call TRBD1 (5 bases). Germline CDR1 and CDR2: MNHNS and SASEGT. Deletions cut 6 bases from V and 3 bases from J, with 14 bases between. The CDR3 totals 14 residues. CDR3 DNA: TGTGCCAGCAGGAAACTACGGGGGGACTATGGCTACACCTTC. It codes for CASRKLRGDYGYTF.

This sequence joins TRBV7-2 and TRBJ1-2; D possibly corresponds to TRBD1 (5 bases). This CDR3 region has 12 residues. Trimming removed 2 bases from V and 13 bases from J, with 14 bases in between. The V gene's germline CDR1 is SGHTA and CDR2 FQGNSA. CDR3 region: CASSLLGGAGTF. The CDR3 nucleotides are TGTGCCAGCAGCTTATTAGGTGGGGCGGGCACCTTC.